This T cell receptor (beta chain) came from a study of blood T cell repertoires in COVID-19. Looking at the study overall: T cells, B-cell-depleted T cells, or PBMCs provided the cDNA or gDNA that served as material.

In its sample, this clone was seen a few times. As handled by the study authors: Reference gene primer amplification gave estimated nucleated cell counts. This table comes from immunoSEQ multiplex PCR, and its TCRdb copy is limited to in-frame clones, with some not included. The V and J calls and clone size are taken from that table; D and trimming were inferred from the DNA. The sample has under 250,000 clones; around four fifths are singletons. Material for sequencing was peripheral blood. The sequence was collected from a woman aged 50 to 60 with acute or convalescent COVID-19.

CDR3 residues: CASSLRTGPDTQYF. Here the CDR3 DNA reads TGTGCCAGCAGCCTAAGGACAGGGCCAGATACGCAGTATTTT. V usage is TRBV5-4 and J usage is TRBJ2-3; 8 positions agree with TRBD1. This CDR3 contains 14 residues. Germline V gene lookup returns CDR1 SGHNT and CDR2 YYREEE (reference sequence). The ends lost 4 bases at V and 4 bases at J; junction bases unmatched: 5.